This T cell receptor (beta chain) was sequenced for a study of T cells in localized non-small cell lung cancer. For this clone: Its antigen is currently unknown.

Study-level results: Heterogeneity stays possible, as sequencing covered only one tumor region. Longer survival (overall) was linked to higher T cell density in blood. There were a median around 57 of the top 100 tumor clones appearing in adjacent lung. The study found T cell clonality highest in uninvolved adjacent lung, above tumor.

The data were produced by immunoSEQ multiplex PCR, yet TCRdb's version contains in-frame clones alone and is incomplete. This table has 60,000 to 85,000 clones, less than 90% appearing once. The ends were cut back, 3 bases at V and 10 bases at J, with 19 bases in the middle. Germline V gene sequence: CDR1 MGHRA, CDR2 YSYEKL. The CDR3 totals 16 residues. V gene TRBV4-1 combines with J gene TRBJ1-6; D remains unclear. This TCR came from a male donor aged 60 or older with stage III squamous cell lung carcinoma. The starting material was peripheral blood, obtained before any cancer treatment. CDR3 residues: CASSHDRPKLGSPLHF. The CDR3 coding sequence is TGCGCCAGCAGCCACGATCGACCCAAGTTAGGATCACCCCTCCACTTT.